This T cell receptor (beta chain) was documented in a study of early T cells in non-severe SARS-CoV-2 infection. At the level of the study: Whole-blood bulk RNA, unsorted, was sequenced, and chains were unpaired. Findings and limits, study-wide: Anti-spike CD8 responses were favored by VDJdb matching, which missed private and CD4 specificities.

To note about this clonotype: No antigen is known for it.

Each single cDNA molecule received a unique molecular identifier. TCRdb fed the 5' RACE reads into MiXCR, producing one record per CDR3 protein. This table holds fewer than 65,000 distinct CDR3 sequences, around an eighth found once. The germline V and J ends were trimmed by 2 bases and 2 bases, with 4 bases remaining between them. The CDR3 totals 11 residues. Germline loops: CDR1 DFQATT, CDR2 SNEGSKA (reference sequence). The source material was whole blood. This receptor was identified in an adult who was a healthcare worker with PCR-confirmed SARS-CoV-2 infection or an uninfected control (not recorded which). This chain links TRBV20-1 with TRBJ2-7; no reliable D call. This chain's CDR3 is CSARRAYEQYF. The CDR3 region has the DNA TGCAGTGCTAGAAGAGCCTACGAGCAGTACTTC.